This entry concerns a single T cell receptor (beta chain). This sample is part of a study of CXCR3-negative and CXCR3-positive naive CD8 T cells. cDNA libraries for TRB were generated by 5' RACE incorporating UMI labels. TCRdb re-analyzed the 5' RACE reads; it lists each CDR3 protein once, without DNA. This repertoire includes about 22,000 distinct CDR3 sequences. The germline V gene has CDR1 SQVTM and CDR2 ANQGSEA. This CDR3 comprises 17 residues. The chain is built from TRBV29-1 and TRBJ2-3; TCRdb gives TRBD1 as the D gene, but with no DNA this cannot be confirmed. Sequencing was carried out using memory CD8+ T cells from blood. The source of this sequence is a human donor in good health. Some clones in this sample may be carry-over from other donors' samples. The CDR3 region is CSVEAGTDLRMADTQYF.